This TCR beta chain appears in the sequencing data of a study of blood T cell repertoires in COVID-19. Overall study: Material from acute and convalescent COVID-19 was sourced from the United States, Italy and Spain.

CDR1 is LNHDA and CDR2 is SQIVND in the germline V gene (reference sequence). CDR3 length: 17 amino acids. Losses at the gene ends were 5 bases for V and 0 bases for J; bases not matched to a gene: 11. Source study methods: Amplification from reference gene primers served as the basis for estimated nucleated cell counts. Method: immunoSEQ multiplex PCR; TCRdb's copy keeps in-frame clones and lacks some. V, J and clone size reflect that table, while D and trimming were determined from the DNA. The sample carries 60,000 to 80,000 clones, approximately 81% recorded once. Material: peripheral blood. The V gene is TRBV19, the J gene TRBJ2-3, with 7 bases that match TRBD2. The source is a man aged 50 or older with active COVID-19. CDR3: CASSPLWGGESTDTQYF. The DNA for the CDR3 is TGTGCCAGTAGTCCTTTGTGGGGGGGGGAGAGCACAGATACGCAGTATTTT.